This entry lists 12 T cell receptor beta chains sequenced from one sample in a study of cytomegalovirus exposure and HLA in healthy donors. The study ran its PCR with 60 Vbeta and 13 Jbeta primers. Here immunoSEQ multiplex PCR was the method, and the copy in TCRdb shows in-frame clones only, minus some. In the table there are some 140,000 clones, more than 70% of which are singletons. Specimen: PBMCs. The receptors stem from a man aged 35 to 55 in good health and CMV-seronegative.

The chain combines TRBV4-1 with TRBJ2-2, with D tentatively TRBD1 (7 bases). V shed 3 bases and J shed 6 bases, with 14 bases lying between them. The CDR3 covers 15 residues. The germline V gene encodes CDR1 MGHRA and CDR2 YSYEKL. The CDR3 DNA reads TGCGCCAGCAGCCACGGCAGGGGGGCAGCCGGGGAGCTGTTTTTT. It specifies CASSHGRGAAGELFF.

The chain joins TRBV29-1 to TRBJ2-5, with TRBD1 matching over 8 bases. The CDR3 sequence is 15 residues long. With 5 bases clipped from V and 7 bases from J, the junction kept 15 bases outside the gene matches. Per the germline V gene, CDR1 is SQVTM and CDR2 is ANQGSEA. CDR3 nucleotides: TGCAGCGTTTCTCCGGGACAGGCCCCGGAGGGGACCCAGTACTTC. Residues: CSVSPGQAPEGTQYF.

This clone was observed once. The gene calls are TRBV10-3 and TRBJ2-2, with TRBD2 identical over 9 bases. Germline CDR1 ENHRY, CDR2 SYGVKD. V was clipped by 2 bases and J by 6 bases; unmatched bases: 10. This CDR3 spans 17 amino acids. DNA for the CDR3: TGTGCCATCAGTGAGAGGACTAGCGACCCCGATGCCGGGGAGCTGTTTTTT. It translates to CAISERTSDPDAGELFF.

The chain has TRBV4-3 and TRBJ2-4; tentative D call: TRBD2 (5 bases). This CDR3 is 16 amino acids long. The V end lost 0 bases, the J end lost 8 bases, and 17 bases lay between the germline ends. Germline CDR1 is LGHNA and CDR2 is YSLEER. The CDR3 nucleotides are TGCGCCAGCAGCCAAGATTTTTCCGGCTACGGGGACATTCAGTACTTC. Its translation: CASSQDFSGYGDIQYF.

The chain is built from TRBV7-9 and TRBJ2-7; tentatively, D is TRBD1 (6 bases). CDR1 is SEHNR and CDR2 is FQNEAQ in the germline V gene (reference sequence). The V end was cut by 2 bases, the J end by 4 bases, with 12 bases between. This CDR3 is 14 amino acids long. CDR3 nucleotides: TGTGCCAGCAGCTTACAAGAGGACAGTTACGAGCAGTACTTC. Encoded protein: CASSLQEDSYEQYF.

This clone has a handful of counts. V usage is TRBV27 and J usage is TRBJ1-5; TRBD1 is a possible D gene (6 bases). Trimming pared 6 bases from V and 2 bases from J, leaving 11 bases between. CDR3 length: 14 amino acids. Germline V CDR1 and CDR2: MNHEY, SMNVEV (reference sequence). The CDR3 loop is CASRPGERNQPQHF. CDR3 sequence (DNA): TGTGCCAGCAGGCCAGGGGAGCGCAATCAGCCCCAGCATTTT.

This clone was counted only a few times. V gene TRBV6-5 combines with J gene TRBJ1-2; 7 bases align to TRBD1. Trimming at V came to 6 bases and at J to 0 bases, leaving 4 bases not matched to a gene. The CDR3 length is 14 residues. Looked up from germline, CDR1 is MNHEY and CDR2 is SVGAGI. DNA for the CDR3: TGTGCCAGCAGGCCTGGACAGGCTAACTATGGCTACACCTTC. Its protein product is CASRPGQANYGYTF.

V usage is TRBV2 and J usage is TRBJ2-7, with 7 bases identical to TRBD1. The germline V gene encodes CDR1 SNHLY and CDR2 FYNNEI. The V segment lost 4 bases and the J segment 0 bases; nucleotides outside the gene matches: 0. The CDR3 is made up of 13 amino acids. The CDR3 sequence is CASSGDSSYEQYF. The CDR3, as DNA: TGTGCCAGCAGTGGGGACAGCTCCTACGAGCAGTACTTC.

This clone was counted only a few times. The rearrangement uses TRBV4-1 and TRBJ2-7; 11 bases agree with TRBD1. The CDR3 extends over 14 amino acids. Germline V lookup: CDR1 MGHRA, CDR2 YSYEKL. Trimming removed 1 base from V and 7 bases from J; junction bases left unmatched: 3. The CDR3 DNA sequence: TGCGCCAGCAGCCAAGGGACAGGGGGCAGGGAGCAGTACTTC. Amino acids: CASSQGTGGREQYF.

V gene TRBV4-1 combines with J gene TRBJ1-2, with D perhaps TRBD1 (6 bases). This CDR3 has 17 residues. Germline CDR1 and CDR2: MGHRA and YSYEKL. Trimming removed 2 bases from V and 1 base from J, with 17 bases in between. This chain's CDR3 is CASSQNGGTGLNYGYTF. The CDR3 DNA sequence: TGCGCCAGCAGCCAAAATGGTGGTACAGGGCTTAACTATGGCTACACCTTC.

The J gene is TRBJ2-2, the V gene TRBV6-5; 8 bases are a match to TRBD2. J gave up 3 bases and V 2 bases, and 5 bases lay outside the gene matches. CDR1 is MNHEY and CDR2 is SVGAGI in the germline V gene. The CDR3 has 16 amino acids. The CDR3 protein is CASSYHSGVDTGELFF. CDR3 sequence (DNA): TGTGCCAGCAGTTACCATAGCGGGGTCGACACCGGGGAGCTGTTTTTT.

This rearrangement joins TRBV5-4 to TRBJ2-7; no definite D call. Germline-derived CDR1 and CDR2 are SGHNT and YYREEE (reference sequence). V was pared by 0 bases and J by 6 bases, with 4 bases between. The CDR3 extends over 11 amino acids. The DNA of the CDR3 is TGTGCCAGCAGCTTGGATCTCGAGCAGTACTTC. This translates into CASSLDLEQYF.